The sequence of this TCR beta chain was determined in a study of T cells expressing NK-cell markers. Study in general: One of the eight sequenced donors was seronegative, whereas the other seven were HCMV-seropositive.

This CDR3 is built from 14 residues. On this clonotype: The antigen is unknown.

Findings and limits, study-wide: The share of CD8+ T cells held by dominant NKG2C+ clonotypes was about 1.0-7.5% in about 6 donors.

The cDNA for TCR beta came from 5'RACE template switching with UMIs. TCRdb reprocessed the 5' RACE reads and reports one entry per CDR3 protein, with no DNA. Its table lists fewer than 550,000 distinct CDR3 sequences. V is TRBV12-3 or TRBV12-4 and J is TRBJ2-6. The source is a woman aged 50 to 65 in good health. Source material: blood T cells: a sorted CD56 or NKG2C T cell subset, CD4+ or CD8+ T cells, or bulk PBMC T cells (not recorded which). This CDR3 reads CATFRRSGANVLTF.